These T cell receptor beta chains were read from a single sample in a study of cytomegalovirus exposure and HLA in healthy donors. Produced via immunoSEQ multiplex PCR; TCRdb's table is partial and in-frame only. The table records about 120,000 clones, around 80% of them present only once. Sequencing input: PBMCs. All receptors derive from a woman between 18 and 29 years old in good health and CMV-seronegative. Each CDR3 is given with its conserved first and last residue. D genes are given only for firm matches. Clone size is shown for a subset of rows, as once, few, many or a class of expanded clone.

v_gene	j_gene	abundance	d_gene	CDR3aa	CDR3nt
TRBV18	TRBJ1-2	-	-	CASSPGDLSYGYTF	TGTGCCAGCTCACCAGGGGACTTGAGCTATGGCTACACCTTC
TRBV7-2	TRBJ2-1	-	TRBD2	CASSLASGVIGSYEQFF	TGTGCCAGCAGCTTAGCTAGCGGGGTCATCGGGAGCTATGAGCAGTTCTTC
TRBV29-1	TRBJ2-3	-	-	CSVDGKGEDTQYF	TGCAGCGTTGATGGTAAGGGGGAAGATACGCAGTATTTT
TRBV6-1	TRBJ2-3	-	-	CASILQGTRTDTQYF	TGTGCCAGCATCCTACAGGGAACCCGCACAGATACGCAGTATTTT
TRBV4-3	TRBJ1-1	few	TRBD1	CASRSSGGTEAFF	TGCGCCAGCAGATCTTCAGGGGGCACTGAAGCTTTCTTT
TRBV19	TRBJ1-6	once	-	CASSINRSSYNSPLHF	TGTGCCAGTAGTATAAATAGGAGCTCCTATAATTCACCCCTCCACTTT
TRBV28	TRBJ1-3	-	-	CASSYLLASGNTIYF	TGTGCCAGCAGCTACCTCCTCGCCTCTGGAAACACCATATATTTT
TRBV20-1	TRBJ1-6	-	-	CSAGSTGSLHF	TGCAGTGCCGGATCAACAGGTTCCCTCCACTTT
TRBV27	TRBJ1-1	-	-	CASSLLSILKTEAFF	TGTGCCAGCAGTTTACTTTCTATCTTGAAAACTGAAGCTTTCTTT
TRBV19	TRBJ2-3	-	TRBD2	CATKWGGRTDTQYF	TGTGCCACTAAGTGGGGCGGGAGGACAGATACGCAGTATTTT
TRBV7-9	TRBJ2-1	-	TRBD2	CSSSLVERDLLYNEQFF	TGTTCCAGCAGCTTAGTCGAGCGGGACCTCCTCTACAATGAGCAGTTCTTC
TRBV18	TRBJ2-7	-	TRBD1	CASSPSGGYEQYF	TGTGCCAGCTCACCCTCAGGGGGCTACGAGCAGTACTTC
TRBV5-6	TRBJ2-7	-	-	CATQGRGLHEQYF	TGTGCCACCCAGGGGAGGGGCCTCCACGAGCAGTACTTC
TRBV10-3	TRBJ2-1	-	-	CAISDVFNGGEQFF	TGTGCCATCAGTGATGTCTTCAACGGCGGAGAGCAGTTCTTC
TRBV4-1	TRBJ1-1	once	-	CASSGPLRGTEAFF	TGCGCCAGCAGCGGGCCCCTCCGGGGCACTGAAGCTTTCTTT
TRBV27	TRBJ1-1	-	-	CASSLRGYNTEAFF	TGTGCCAGCAGTTTGAGGGGGTATAACACTGAAGCTTTCTTT
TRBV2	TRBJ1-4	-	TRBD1	CASSEMTGGGEKLFF	TGTGCCAGCAGTGAGATGACAGGGGGCGGTGAAAAACTGTTTTTT
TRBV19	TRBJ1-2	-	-	CASSIRQGYGYTF	TGTGCCAGTAGTATTCGGCAGGGGTATGGCTACACCTTC
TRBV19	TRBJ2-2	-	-	CASSLGLSGELFF	TGTGCCAGTAGTCTGGGGCTGAGCGGGGAGCTGTTTTTT
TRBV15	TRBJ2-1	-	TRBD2	CATSRLAGGRDEQFF	TGTGCCACCAGCAGGCTAGCGGGAGGGCGGGATGAGCAGTTCTTC
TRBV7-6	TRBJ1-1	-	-	CASTQGGHTEAFF	TGTGCCAGCACCCAGGGTGGGCACACTGAAGCTTTCTTT
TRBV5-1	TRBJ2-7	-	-	CASSYSRGEQYF	TGCGCCAGCAGCTATTCCAGGGGCGAGCAGTACTTC
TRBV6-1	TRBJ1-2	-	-	CASRLQSIYGYTF	TGTGCCAGCAGACTCCAAAGCATCTATGGCTACACCTTC
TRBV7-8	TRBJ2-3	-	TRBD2	CASSLVTGGPDTQYF	TGTGCCAGCAGCTTAGTCACGGGAGGGCCGGATACGCAGTATTTT
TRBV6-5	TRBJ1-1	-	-	CASSYLSGDEAFF	TGTGCCAGCAGTTACCTTTCCGGAGATGAAGCTTTCTTT
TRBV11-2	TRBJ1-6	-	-	CASSLARNYNSPLHF	TGTGCCAGCAGCTTAGCCAGAAACTATAATTCACCCCTCCACTTT
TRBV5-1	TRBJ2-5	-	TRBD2	CASSERAGASGGLKTQYF	TGCGCCAGCAGCGAGCGAGCGGGAGCCTCCGGGGGATTGAAGACCCAGTACTTC
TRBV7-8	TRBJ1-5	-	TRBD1	CASSLTGGSQPQHF	TGTGCCAGCAGCCTAACAGGGGGCTCGCAGCCCCAGCATTTT
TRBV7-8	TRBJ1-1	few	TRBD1	CASSPVGQLVTEAFF	TGTGCCAGCAGCCCTGTGGGACAGTTGGTTACTGAAGCTTTCTTT
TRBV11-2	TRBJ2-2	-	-	CASSAKRTPSNTGELFF	TGTGCCAGCAGCGCTAAACGGACACCTTCGAACACCGGGGAGCTGTTTTTT
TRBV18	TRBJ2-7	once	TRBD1	CASSPGGQGTPEQYF	TGTGCCAGCTCACCTGGGGGACAGGGGACCCCCGAGCAGTACTTC
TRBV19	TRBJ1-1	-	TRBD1	CASRPGTANTEAFF	TGTGCCAGTAGGCCCGGGACAGCGAACACTGAAGCTTTCTTT
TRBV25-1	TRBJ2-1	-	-	CASSSGTHPSNEQFF	TGTGCCAGCTCTTCCGGGACTCACCCCTCTAATGAGCAGTTCTTC
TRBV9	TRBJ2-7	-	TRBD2	CASSPQRLAGEYEQYF	TGTGCCAGCAGCCCTCAGAGACTAGCGGGGGAGTACGAGCAGTACTTC
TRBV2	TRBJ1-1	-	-	CATNRERNTEAFF	TGTGCCACAAACAGAGAAAGGAACACTGAAGCTTTCTTT
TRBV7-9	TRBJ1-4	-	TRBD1	CASSSPSTGERFQGGLFF	TGTGCCAGCAGCTCACCTTCGACAGGGGAGAGGTTTCAGGGGGGACTGTTTTTT
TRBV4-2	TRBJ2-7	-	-	CASSQEAGTASYEQYF	TGTGCCAGCAGCCAAGAGGCCGGGACTGCCTCCTACGAGCAGTACTTC
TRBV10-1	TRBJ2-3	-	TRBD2	CASSETRTSGSTDTQYF	TGCGCCAGCAGTGAAACCCGGACTAGCGGGAGCACAGATACGCAGTATTTT
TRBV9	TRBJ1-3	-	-	CASSVGGSHISGNTIYF	TGTGCCAGCAGCGTAGGGGGCAGTCACATCTCTGGAAACACCATATATTTT
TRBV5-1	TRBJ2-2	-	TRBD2	CASRTNSGSTGELFF	TGCGCCAGCAGGACAAATAGCGGGTCCACCGGGGAGCTGTTTTTT
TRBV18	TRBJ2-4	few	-	CASSPRGNIQYF	TGTGCCAGCTCACCCAGGGGAAACATTCAGTACTTC
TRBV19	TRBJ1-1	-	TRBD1	CASSMTGSGEAFF	TGTGCCAGTAGTATGACAGGGTCGGGTGAAGCTTTCTTT
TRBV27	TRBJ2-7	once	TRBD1	CASSLLGQGSYEQYF	TGTGCCAGCAGTTTATTGGGACAGGGGTCCTACGAGCAGTACTTC
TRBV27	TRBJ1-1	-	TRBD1	CASSALFARGLGEAFF	TGTGCCAGCAGTGCCCTCTTTGCCAGGGGGCTGGGTGAAGCTTTCTTT